Listed below are T cell receptor beta chains from one sample, sequenced in a study of shared T cell receptors in the human thymus. The assay was immunoSEQ multiplex PCR, and TCRdb's table has in-frame clones only and misses some. The repertoire includes approximately 660,000 clones, approximately 88% of them detected once, and about 0.01% sits in the top ten. Separately, the same data were catalogued under a study of human thymus T cells.

Specimen: thymocytes. These receptor sequences come from a boy in the first two years of life with a congenital heart defect. CDR3s include the opening cysteine and the closing phenylalanine or tryptophan. D genes are given only for firm matches.

NA,TRBV4-3,TRBJ2-1,TGCGCCAGCAGCCAAGAATTTTCGGAGAGCGGGTACAATGAGCAGTTCTTC,CASSQEFSESGYNEQFF
NA,TRBV30,TRBJ1-2,TGTGCCTGGAGCAGACAGCTGCTCCCGGAGTCTGGCTACACCTTC,CAWSRQLLPESGYTF
TRBD2,TRBV2,TRBJ2-1,TGTGCCAGCAGTGAAGTGCCCAGCGGGAGCTCCAGCTTAAACAATGAGCAGTTCTTC,CASSEVPSGSSSLNNEQFF
TRBD2,TRBV6-5,TRBJ2-7,TGTGCCAGCAGTTACCAGCGGGGGAACTACGAGCAGTACTTC,CASSYQRGNYEQYF
NA,TRBV9,TRBJ2-2,TGTGCCAGCAGCCCCGAGCCCGAGTTCCCGAACACCGGGGAGCTGTTTTTT,CASSPEPEFPNTGELFF
TRBD1,TRBV14,TRBJ1-2,TGTGCCAGCAGCCAAGAGGCAGGGGGGTCCCTTTCGTATGGCTACACCTTC,CASSQEAGGSLSYGYTF
NA,TRBV20-1,TRBJ2-3,TGCAGTGCTCCGGGGTCAGATACGCAGTATTTT,CSAPGSDTQYF
TRBD1,TRBV11-2,TRBJ1-3,TGTGCCAGCAGCTTAGATCCGGGACAGGCCTACTCTGGAAACACCATATATTTT,CASSLDPGQAYSGNTIYF
NA,TRBV10-1,TRBJ2-1,TGCGCCAGCTCGCGACTAGGGGTCTCCTACAATGAGCAGTTCTTC,CASSRLGVSYNEQFF
NA,TRBV4-1,TRBJ2-3,TGCGCCAGCAGCCAAGATCGGAACCCTAGCGAAAGCACAGATACGCAGTATTTT,CASSQDRNPSESTDTQYF
TRBD2,TRBV14,TRBJ2-7,TGTGCCAGCAGCCAAAGCGTTAGGACTAGCAAGAGAGTCGACGAGCAGTACTTC,CASSQSVRTSKRVDEQYF
NA,TRBV10-3,TRBJ1-2,TGTGCCATCAGTCCCGACGGGATCTATGGCTACACCTTC,CAISPDGIYGYTF
NA,TRBV4-3,TRBJ2-7,TGCGCCAGCAGCCCCGGGTCTTATGGATACGAGCAGTACTTC,CASSPGSYGYEQYF
TRBD1,TRBV28,TRBJ2-7,TGTGCCAGCAGATATGGGACAGGGGGAACCTACGAGCAGTACTTC,CASRYGTGGTYEQYF
TRBD1,TRBV7-6,TRBJ2-2,TGTGCCAGCAGCTTTGTGGGACAGGGGAACACCGGGGAGCTGTTTTTT,CASSFVGQGNTGELFF
TRBD1,TRBV11-2,TRBJ2-7,TGTGCCAGCTTCCATAGGGGACAGGGGTCCTACGAGCAGTACTTC,CASFHRGQGSYEQYF
TRBD2,TRBV15,TRBJ2-3,TGTGCCACCAGCGGGACTAGCGAGGACGCAGATACGCAGTATTTT,CATSGTSEDADTQYF
TRBD2,TRBV28,TRBJ2-7,TGTGCCAGCAGTTTAAGTCTAAGCGGGAGACCAAAGACGGTGTATTACTCCTACGAGCAGTACTTC,CASSLSLSGRPKTVYYSYEQYF
TRBD2,TRBV28,TRBJ2-7,TGTGCCAGCAGGACCGGGACTAGCAAGGGGTATAGCTACGAGCAGTACTTC,CASRTGTSKGYSYEQYF
NA,TRBV30,TRBJ1-1,TGTGCCGGTCCAGGGGACACTGAAGCTTTCTTT,CAGPGDTEAFF
TRBD1,TRBV5-6,TRBJ2-7,TGTGCCAGCAGACCAACCGGGACAGGGGATCACGAGCAGTACTTC,CASRPTGTGDHEQYF
NA,TRBV12-5,TRBJ2-3,TGTGCTAGTGGTCCCGCGACCGAGGTTCCTAGCACAGATACGCAGTATTTT,CASGPATEVPSTDTQYF